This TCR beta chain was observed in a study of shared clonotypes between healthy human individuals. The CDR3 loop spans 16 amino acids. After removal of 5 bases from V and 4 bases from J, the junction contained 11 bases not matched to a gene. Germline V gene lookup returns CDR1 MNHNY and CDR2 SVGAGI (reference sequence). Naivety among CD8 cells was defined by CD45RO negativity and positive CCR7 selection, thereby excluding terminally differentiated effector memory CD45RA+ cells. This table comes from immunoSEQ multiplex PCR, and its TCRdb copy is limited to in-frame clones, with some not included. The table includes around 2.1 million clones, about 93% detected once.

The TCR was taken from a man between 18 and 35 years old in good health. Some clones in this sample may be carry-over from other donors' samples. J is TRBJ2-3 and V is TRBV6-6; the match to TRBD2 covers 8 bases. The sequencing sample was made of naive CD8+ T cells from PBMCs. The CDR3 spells CASSPHIGRVPDTQYF. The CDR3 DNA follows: TGTGCCAGCAGTCCACACATCGGGAGGGTCCCAGATACGCAGTATTTT.